A selection of T cell receptor beta chains follows, all from one sample in a study of blood T cell repertoires in COVID-19. Some clones are missing from TCRdb's copy, which holds only in-frame ones; the method was immunoSEQ multiplex PCR. The profile shows tens of thousands of clones, 70% to 85% of them singletons. The sample taken for sequencing was peripheral blood. These receptors were taken from a human donor in a cohort sampled during active COVID-19. The CDR3 runs from the conserved cysteine through the conserved F or W. Each record gives: J gene, V gene, D gene, clone size, CDR3 DNA, CDR3 protein. D genes are given only for firm matches. Size tells how often a clone was seen (once, few, many) or the class of an expanded clone, and some rows leave it out.

j_gene: TRBJ2-2; v_gene: TRBV7-3; d_gene: .; abundance: .; CDR3nt: TGTGCCAGCAGCCCCCCAGGGGCTAACGGGGAGCTGTTTTTT; CDR3aa: CASSPPGANGELFF
j_gene: TRBJ2-7; v_gene: TRBV9; d_gene: .; abundance: .; CDR3nt: TGTGCCAGCAGCGTAGGACAATTCAGCGAGCAGTACTTC; CDR3aa: CASSVGQFSEQYF
j_gene: TRBJ2-2; v_gene: TRBV4-3; d_gene: .; abundance: .; CDR3nt: TGCGCCAGCAGCCAAGAACAGCCCGGTGAGAACACCGGGGAGCTGTTTTTT; CDR3aa: CASSQEQPGENTGELFF
j_gene: TRBJ2-1; v_gene: TRBV27; d_gene: TRBD2; abundance: .; CDR3nt: TGTGCCAGCAGTACGATAGCGGGGAGCTCCTACAATGAGCAGTTCTTC; CDR3aa: CASSTIAGSSYNEQFF
j_gene: TRBJ2-3; v_gene: TRBV9; d_gene: .; abundance: .; CDR3nt: TGTGCCAGCAGCGTAGGCGGGCTAAGGGCAGATACGCAGTATTTT; CDR3aa: CASSVGGLRADTQYF
j_gene: TRBJ2-7; v_gene: TRBV7-9; d_gene: .; abundance: .; CDR3nt: TGTGCCAGCAGCTTAAGCAGTCGGGTCTACGAGCAGTACTTC; CDR3aa: CASSLSSRVYEQYF
j_gene: TRBJ2-2; v_gene: TRBV4-1; d_gene: TRBD2; abundance: .; CDR3nt: TGCGCCAGCAGCTACACTACCCAACTAGCGGGCGCCGGGGAGCTGTTTTTT; CDR3aa: CASSYTTQLAGAGELFF
j_gene: TRBJ2-1; v_gene: TRBV24-1; d_gene: .; abundance: .; CDR3nt: TGTGCCACCAGTGATTTAACAGGGTCACCCTACTCCTACAATGAGCAGTTCTTC; CDR3aa: CATSDLTGSPYSYNEQFF
j_gene: TRBJ1-2; v_gene: TRBV7-2; d_gene: .; abundance: .; CDR3nt: TGTGCCAGCAGCTTAACCAGGGCCGCTAATGGCTACACCTTC; CDR3aa: CASSLTRAANGYTF
j_gene: TRBJ1-2; v_gene: TRBV7-9; d_gene: TRBD1; abundance: .; CDR3nt: TGTGCCAGCAGCAAGGGACAGGGGGCTTCCTATGGCTACACCTTC; CDR3aa: CASSKGQGASYGYTF
j_gene: TRBJ1-4; v_gene: TRBV7-8; d_gene: .; abundance: many; CDR3nt: TGTGCCAGCGGCGACAGATCAACTAATGAAAAACTGTTTTTT; CDR3aa: CASGDRSTNEKLFF
j_gene: TRBJ1-2; v_gene: TRBV2; d_gene: TRBD1; abundance: .; CDR3nt: TGTGCCAGCACCATGCCCGGGACAGCCTATGGCTACACCTTC; CDR3aa: CASTMPGTAYGYTF
j_gene: TRBJ2-3; v_gene: TRBV5-6; d_gene: .; abundance: .; CDR3nt: TGTGCCAGCAGCCCGACCGGGGGCACAGATACGCAGTATTTT; CDR3aa: CASSPTGGTDTQYF
j_gene: TRBJ2-2; v_gene: TRBV5-4; d_gene: .; abundance: once; CDR3nt: TGTGCCAGCAGCCCTCTCGGGGGTCTCTCCCGATTGGGCACCGGGGAGCTGTTTTTT; CDR3aa: CASSPLGGLSRLGTGELFF
j_gene: TRBJ1-1; v_gene: TRBV30; d_gene: .; abundance: .; CDR3nt: TGTGCCTGGAGTCGACCGGGATCTCGGACTGAAGCTTTCTTT; CDR3aa: CAWSRPGSRTEAFF
j_gene: TRBJ2-1; v_gene: TRBV24-1; d_gene: .; abundance: .; CDR3nt: TGTGCCACCAGACAGGGATTGACCTACAATGAGCAGTTCTTC; CDR3aa: CATRQGLTYNEQFF
j_gene: TRBJ2-2; v_gene: TRBV18; d_gene: .; abundance: .; CDR3nt: TGTGCCAGCTCACCACGCAGGGACACCGGGGAGCTGTTTTTT; CDR3aa: CASSPRRDTGELFF
j_gene: TRBJ2-3; v_gene: TRBV14; d_gene: .; abundance: .; CDR3nt: TGTGCCAGCAGCCTCAGGCAGACCTATGATACGCAGTATTTT; CDR3aa: CASSLRQTYDTQYF
j_gene: TRBJ1-5; v_gene: TRBV2; d_gene: .; abundance: .; CDR3nt: TGTGCCAGCAGTGATTATTCGGCCAGGACACAGCCCCAGCATTTT; CDR3aa: CASSDYSARTQPQHF
j_gene: TRBJ1-4; v_gene: TRBV28; d_gene: .; abundance: .; CDR3nt: TGTGCCAGCAGAGAAGGGGGGGCAGAGGAAAAACTGTTTTTT; CDR3aa: CASREGGAEEKLFF
j_gene: TRBJ2-3; v_gene: TRBV5-1; d_gene: .; abundance: .; CDR3nt: TGCGCCAGCAGCTTGGGTACAGTATCAGATACGCAGTATTTT; CDR3aa: CASSLGTVSDTQYF
j_gene: TRBJ2-5; v_gene: TRBV11-3; d_gene: .; abundance: .; CDR3nt: TGTGCCAGCAGCTTATTTCCGGGGGAAGAGACCCAGTACTTC; CDR3aa: CASSLFPGEETQYF
j_gene: TRBJ2-3; v_gene: TRBV12-3/TRBV12-4; d_gene: TRBD2; abundance: .; CDR3nt: TGTGCCAGCCGACGGGAGGGCACAGATACGCAGTATTTT; CDR3aa: CASRREGTDTQYF
j_gene: TRBJ1-5; v_gene: TRBV18; d_gene: TRBD1; abundance: .; CDR3nt: TGTGCCAGCTCAGAGGGACAGGGGGCAAATGTTCAGCCCCAGCATTTT; CDR3aa: CASSEGQGANVQPQHF
j_gene: TRBJ1-2; v_gene: TRBV5-1; d_gene: TRBD1; abundance: .; CDR3nt: TGCGCCAGCAGCCTGGAACAGGGGTATGGCTACACCTTC; CDR3aa: CASSLEQGYGYTF
j_gene: TRBJ2-1; v_gene: TRBV9; d_gene: .; abundance: few; CDR3nt: TGTGCCAGCAGCGTAGGGAGAGATGAGCAGTTCTTC; CDR3aa: CASSVGRDEQFF
j_gene: TRBJ2-7; v_gene: TRBV19; d_gene: TRBD1; abundance: .; CDR3nt: TGTGCCAGTAGTAGTAAAGGACAGGGTGTATACGAGCAGTACTTC; CDR3aa: CASSSKGQGVYEQYF
j_gene: TRBJ2-2; v_gene: TRBV11-3; d_gene: .; abundance: .; CDR3nt: TGTGCCAGCAGCCCCCAAGGAGGAGGGAACACCGGGGAGCTGTTTTTT; CDR3aa: CASSPQGGGNTGELFF
j_gene: TRBJ2-7; v_gene: TRBV19; d_gene: .; abundance: .; CDR3nt: TGTGCCACTAAGCTGGGGGCCGGATCCTACGAGCAGTACTTC; CDR3aa: CATKLGAGSYEQYF
j_gene: TRBJ2-7; v_gene: TRBV20-1; d_gene: TRBD2; abundance: .; CDR3nt: TGCAGAGGACTAGCGGGAGACGAGCAGTACTTC; CDR3aa: CRGLAGDEQYF
j_gene: TRBJ2-1; v_gene: TRBV15; d_gene: TRBD2; abundance: .; CDR3nt: TGTGCCACCAGCAGAGTGGCTAGCGGGAATAGTGAGCAGTTCTTC; CDR3aa: CATSRVASGNSEQFF
j_gene: TRBJ1-6; v_gene: TRBV25-1; d_gene: .; abundance: .; CDR3nt: TGTGCCAGCAGTCCCATAGGCAGGGGATCTGGACCCCTCCACTTT; CDR3aa: CASSPIGRGSGPLHF
j_gene: TRBJ2-7; v_gene: TRBV12-3/TRBV12-4; d_gene: .; abundance: .; CDR3nt: TGTGCCAGCAGTTTTGGGGGGGAGCAGTACTTC; CDR3aa: CASSFGGEQYF
j_gene: TRBJ2-7; v_gene: TRBV2; d_gene: TRBD2; abundance: .; CDR3nt: TGTGCCAGCAGGCTCGGACTAGCGGGAGTAGGGGAGCAGTACTTC; CDR3aa: CASRLGLAGVGEQYF
j_gene: TRBJ2-7; v_gene: TRBV2; d_gene: TRBD1; abundance: few; CDR3nt: TGTGCCACGGTTGGACAGGGGGCCTACGAGCAGTACTTC; CDR3aa: CATVGQGAYEQYF
j_gene: TRBJ1-2; v_gene: TRBV23-1; d_gene: TRBD1; abundance: .; CDR3nt: TGCGCCAGCAGACTCCGGGACAGGGTGGGCTACACCTTC; CDR3aa: CASRLRDRVGYTF
j_gene: TRBJ1-2; v_gene: TRBV12-3/TRBV12-4; d_gene: .; abundance: .; CDR3nt: TGTGCCAGCAGTTACCGGGGGAGTTATGGCTACACCTTC; CDR3aa: CASSYRGSYGYTF
j_gene: TRBJ1-6; v_gene: TRBV25-1; d_gene: TRBD1; abundance: .; CDR3nt: TGTGCCAGCAGTGAAAGGGACAGGGAAGTCGGTAATTCACCCCTCCACTTT; CDR3aa: CASSERDREVGNSPLHF
j_gene: TRBJ2-3; v_gene: TRBV10-2; d_gene: TRBD2; abundance: once; CDR3nt: TGCGCCAGCGAGGGTCTAGCGGGAGATACGCAGTATTTT; CDR3aa: CASEGLAGDTQYF
j_gene: TRBJ2-7; v_gene: TRBV2; d_gene: .; abundance: .; CDR3nt: TGTGCCAGCAGTGGGCACGAGCAGTACTTC; CDR3aa: CASSGHEQYF
j_gene: TRBJ1-3; v_gene: TRBV2; d_gene: .; abundance: .; CDR3nt: TGTGCCAGCAGTGCCCGCCGAGTTGGGGGCTTCTCTGGAAACACCATATATTTT; CDR3aa: CASSARRVGGFSGNTIYF
j_gene: TRBJ1-2; v_gene: TRBV19; d_gene: TRBD1; abundance: many; CDR3nt: TGTGCCAGTACCTTGGACAGGGTAGACGGCTACACCTTC; CDR3aa: CASTLDRVDGYTF
j_gene: TRBJ2-7; v_gene: TRBV11-3; d_gene: TRBD2; abundance: few; CDR3nt: TGTGCCAGCAGCCCGACTAGCAGCTACGAGCAGTACTTC; CDR3aa: CASSPTSSYEQYF
j_gene: TRBJ1-1; v_gene: TRBV19; d_gene: .; abundance: .; CDR3nt: TGTGCCAGTCTCGGGATCTCGACTGAAGCTTTCTTT; CDR3aa: CASLGISTEAFF
j_gene: TRBJ2-3; v_gene: TRBV10-3; d_gene: TRBD2; abundance: once; CDR3nt: TGTGCCACCGGGGGGACTAGCGCCGATACGCAGTATTTT; CDR3aa: CATGGTSADTQYF
j_gene: TRBJ2-5; v_gene: TRBV29-1; d_gene: .; abundance: .; CDR3nt: TGCAGCGTCCCGACTTTATCCGGAAACACTTACCAAGAGACCCAGTACTTC; CDR3aa: CSVPTLSGNTYQETQYF
j_gene: TRBJ2-3; v_gene: TRBV7-2; d_gene: .; abundance: few; CDR3nt: TGTGCCAGCAGCTTAGGAGCCCCGACAGATACGCAGTATTTT; CDR3aa: CASSLGAPTDTQYF
j_gene: TRBJ1-2; v_gene: TRBV6-5; d_gene: .; abundance: once; CDR3nt: TGTGCCAGCAGTTACGACAGGAACTATGGCTACACCTTC; CDR3aa: CASSYDRNYGYTF
j_gene: TRBJ2-6; v_gene: TRBV29-1; d_gene: .; abundance: .; CDR3nt: TGCAGCGTTGCGAGCAGGGTGGCTGGGGCCAACGTCCTGACTTTC; CDR3aa: CSVASRVAGANVLTF
j_gene: TRBJ2-2; v_gene: TRBV30; d_gene: TRBD2; abundance: .; CDR3nt: TGTGCCGGTACAGGGGCCTCCCTAACTAGCGGGAAGGTCACCGGGGAGCTGTTTTTT; CDR3aa: CAGTGASLTSGKVTGELFF
j_gene: TRBJ1-2; v_gene: TRBV5-4; d_gene: TRBD1; abundance: many; CDR3nt: TGTGCCAGCAGCTTGGTGGGACAGAACTATGGCTACACCTTC; CDR3aa: CASSLVGQNYGYTF
j_gene: TRBJ2-1; v_gene: TRBV9; d_gene: TRBD2; abundance: .; CDR3nt: TGTGCCAGCAGCACCGGGACTAGCGGGCACTACAATGAGCAGTTCTTC; CDR3aa: CASSTGTSGHYNEQFF
j_gene: TRBJ2-5; v_gene: TRBV7-2; d_gene: TRBD2; abundance: .; CDR3nt: TGTGCCAGCAGCTTAGACGGGGGGGGTAGGTACTTC; CDR3aa: CASSLDGGGRYF
j_gene: TRBJ2-5; v_gene: TRBV3-1/TRBV3-2; d_gene: TRBD2; abundance: .; CDR3nt: TGTGCCAGCAGCCAAGAGCCCTCGACTAGCGGGAGAAAGACCCAGTACTTC; CDR3aa: CASSQEPSTSGRKTQYF
j_gene: TRBJ2-3; v_gene: TRBV18; d_gene: TRBD2; abundance: once; CDR3nt: TGTGCCAGCTCACCTAGCGGGGGCTCTTCCGATACGCAGTATTTT; CDR3aa: CASSPSGGSSDTQYF